The 8 T cell receptor beta chains below were found in one sample sequenced in a study of response to subunit inactivated influenza vaccine. Each CDR3 protein is one row after TCRdb ran MiXCR on the RT-PCR reads. Altogether roughly 570,000 distinct CDR3 sequences are present, under 15% being singletons, with the ten largest covering about an eighth. This specimen consisted of PBMCs from blood, obtained around seven weeks after vaccination. The receptors derive from a man aged 50 to 59 who received an inactivated influenza vaccine.

The chain joins TRBV7-2 to TRBJ2-1; D gene ambiguous. Germline CDR1 SGHTA, CDR2 FQGNSA. Trimming took off 1 base at V and 8 bases at J, with 6 bases between the two ends. This CDR3 comprises 12 residues. CDR3 loop: CASSLVLDEQFF. In DNA, the CDR3 is TGTGCCAGCAGCTTAGTTCTCGATGAGCAGTTCTTC.

The DNA for the CDR3 is TGTGCCAGCAGTTTAACGGTGCTAGCGACTTATGATGAGCAGTTCTTC. This sequence encodes CASSLTVLATYDEQFF. V is TRBV27 and J is TRBJ2-1; D is perhaps TRBD2 (6 bases). The ends were cut back, 2 bases at V and 8 bases at J, with 19 bases in the middle. Germline V gene data show CDR1 as MNHEY and CDR2 as SMNVEV (reference sequence). This CDR3 region has 16 residues.

This rearrangement joins TRBV6-1 to TRBJ1-2; 9 nucleotides align to TRBD1. The CDR3 has 18 amino acids. Germline trimming cut 6 bases from V and 0 bases from J; bases unmatched to any gene: 14. CDR1 is MNHNS, CDR2 SASEGT, per germline. The CDR3 spells CASSARPGQGASNYGYTF. CDR3 coding DNA: TGTGCCAGCAGCGCACGACCGGGACAGGGTGCCTCTAACTATGGCTACACCTTC.

This clonotype was detected only a few times. This rearrangement joins TRBV6-5 to TRBJ2-1; D not resolved. Germline V lookup: CDR1 MNHEY, CDR2 SVGAGI. This CDR3 contains 16 residues. V shed 2 bases and J shed 0 bases, with 11 bases lying between them. In nucleotides, the CDR3 is TGTGCCAGCAGTTACGGTCCATTCGACTCCTACAATGAGCAGTTCTTC. Amino acids: CASSYGPFDSYNEQFF.

This clonotype has just a few counts. The chain combines TRBV20-1 with TRBJ2-1, with TRBD2 matching over 8 bases. CDR1 is DFQATT, CDR2 SNEGSKA, per germline (reference sequence). The length of the CDR3 is 14 residues. J lost 4 bases, V lost 5 bases, and 7 bases had no gene match. The CDR3 sequence: CSAGYAGGYNEQFF. The CDR3, as DNA: TGCAGTGCTGGATACGCGGGGGGATACAATGAGCAGTTCTTC.

The chain joins TRBV20-1 to TRBJ2-5; 8 positions agree with TRBD1. The CDR3 spans 13 residues. Germline lookup yields CDR1 DFQATT and CDR2 SNEGSKA (reference sequence). Germline trimming cut 3 bases from V and 3 bases from J; bases unmatched to any gene: 3. For the CDR3, the DNA is TGCAGTGCTAGCCGGACAGGGAAAGAGACCCAGTACTTC. Translation: CSASRTGKETQYF.

This clonotype was seen only a few times. This chain uses TRBV7-2 with TRBJ2-5, with TRBD2 matching over 8 bases. Trimming took 5 bases from V and 5 from J; bases not matched to a gene: 13. Germline V gene data show CDR1 as SGHTA and CDR2 as FQGNSA. The CDR3 covers 16 residues. The CDR3 loop reads CASSLTGTRSGETQYF. The CDR3 nucleotides read TGTGCCAGCAGCCTGACCGGGACTAGGTCGGGGGAGACCCAGTACTTC.

This clonotype occurred many times. The V and J genes are TRBV20-1 and TRBJ2-7; TRBD1 matches at 8 bases. V lost 0 bases, J lost 5 bases, and 6 bases stayed unmatched. The CDR3 sequence is 14 residues long. Germline values: CDR1 DFQATT, CDR2 SNEGSKA (reference sequence). For the CDR3, the DNA is TGCAGTGCTAGAGAAACAGGGGGACGGAACGAGCAGTACTTC. Translation gives CSARETGGRNEQYF.